This passage covers 21 T cell receptor beta chains from one sample sequenced in a study of blood T cell repertoires in COVID-19. Libraries were prepared by immunoSEQ multiplex PCR; TCRdb keeps only in-frame clonotypes and omits some of them. Of approximately 220,000 clones listed, about 86% are singletons. The sequencing input was peripheral blood. All receptors come from a woman aged 55-69 years with acute or convalescent COVID-19.

This clone was seen a single time. The chain uses TRBV21-1 and TRBJ1-1. TRBV21-1 is recorded as a pseudogene. The CDR3 covers 11 residues. CDR3 region: CASSTSGEAFF. The CDR3 bases are TGTGCCAGCAGCACCTCCGGTGAAGCTTTCTTT.

The sample holds one count of this clone. This chain uses TRBV19 with TRBJ2-3, with D possibly being TRBD2 (7 bases). The CDR3 consists of 14 residues. Per the germline V gene, CDR1 is LNHDA and CDR2 is SQIVND (reference sequence). The V gene lost 1 base and the J gene lost 4 bases, with 9 bases spanning the gap. The CDR3 DNA reads TGTGCCAGTAGTATAGGGGGGGGGCCAGATACGCAGTATTTT. Protein: CASSIGGGPDTQYF. Looking up the rest from reference TRBV19 and TRBJ2-3 gives the full variable domain: DGGITQSPKYLFRKEGQNVTLSCEQNLNHDAMYWYRQDPGQGLRLIYYSQIVNDFQKGDIAEGYSVSREKKESFPLTVTSAQKNPTAFYLCASSIGGGPDTQYFGPGTRLTVL.

Notes on this clone: Other nucleotide sequences from this sample produce the same CDR3. The CDR3 spells CASSSGGSYNEQFF. The CDR3 DNA reads as TGTGCCAGCAGTTCAGGGGGCTCCTACAATGAGCAGTTCTTC. The chain is built from TRBV6-5 and TRBJ2-1; 7 positions agree with TRBD1. V trimming: 4 bases; J trimming: 0 bases; junction bases outside the gene matches: 0. The germline V gene has CDR1 MNHEY and CDR2 SVGAGI. The CDR3 loop spans 14 amino acids.

Here the CDR3 DNA reads TGTGCCAGCAGCGGGACTAGCGGGGGGCTGGATACGCAGTATTTT. It specifies CASSGTSGGLDTQYF. The chain has TRBV5-6 and TRBJ2-3; TRBD2 matches 15 bases. The germline CDR1 and CDR2 sequences are SGHDT and YYEEEE. With 4 bases clipped from V and 6 bases from J, the junction kept 3 bases outside the gene matches. CDR3 length equals 15 residues.

This chain joins TRBV14 and TRBJ2-5; 8 bases map to TRBD1. Trimming took 4 bases from V and 5 from J; bases not matched to a gene: 12. The germline V gene has CDR1 SGHDN and CDR2 FVKESK. The CDR3 has 16 amino acids. CDR3 coding DNA: TGTGCCAGCAGCCCCTACTGGACAGGGCCAAGGGAGACCCAGTACTTC. It translates to CASSPYWTGPRETQYF. The full variable domain, rest sourced from reference TRBV14 and TRBJ2-5, is EAGVTQFPSHSVIEKGQTVTLRCDPISGHDNLYWYRRVMGKEIKFLLHFVKESKQDESGMPNNRFLAERTGGTYSTLKVQPAELEDSGVYFCASSPYWTGPRETQYFGPGTRLLVL.

This clone was seen a handful of times. The chain recombines TRBV5-4 with TRBJ1-3; D ambiguous. V lost 0 bases and J lost 7, with 11 bases in between. The CDR3 totals 14 residues. Germline CDR1 SGHNT, CDR2 YYREEE (reference sequence). This chain's CDR3 is CASSLDQATNTIYF. The CDR3 nucleotides read TGTGCCAGCAGCTTGGACCAAGCTACGAACACCATATATTTT.

This clone has just a few counts. The rearrangement uses TRBV6-1 and TRBJ2-5, with 8 bases that match TRBD2. From germline, CDR1 is MNHNS and CDR2 SASEGT. The CDR3 consists of 17 residues. Germline trimming cut 2 bases from V and 5 bases from J; bases unmatched to any gene: 13. This chain's CDR3 is CASSERRLAGRQETQYF. The CDR3, as DNA: TGTGCCAGCAGTGAAAGGCGCCTAGCGGGCCGGCAGGAGACCCAGTACTTC.

The chain employs TRBV7-2 and TRBJ2-1; 7 bases fit TRBD2. The V and J ends lost 5 bases and 0 bases, in that order; junction bases with no gene match: 7. CDR3 length equals 16 residues. Germline-derived CDR1 and CDR2 are SGHTA and FQGNSA. The CDR3 nucleotides read TGTGCCAGCAGCACCCTAGCGGATAGCTCCTACAATGAGCAGTTCTTC. It specifies CASSTLADSSYNEQFF. Drawing the rest from reference TRBV7-2 and TRBJ2-1, the complete variable domain is GAGVSQSPSNKVTEKGKDVELRCDPISGHTALYWYRQSLGQGLEFLIYFQGNSAPDKSGLPSDRFSAERTGGSVSTLTIQRTQQEDSAVYLCASSTLADSSYNEQFFGPGTRLTVL.

The chain carries TRBV7-9 and TRBJ1-6; possibly TRBD1 for D (6 bases). V was pared by 4 bases and J by 10 bases, with 11 bases between. Germline lookup yields CDR1 SEHNR and CDR2 FQNEAQ (reference sequence). The CDR3 totals 13 residues. This CDR3 is CASSSQQGSPLHF. The CDR3 bases are TGTGCCAGCAGCTCCCAACAGGGCTCACCCCTCCACTTT.

The chain employs TRBV4-2 and TRBJ2-1; 12 bases fit TRBD2. V gave up 0 bases and J gave up 9 bases; unmatched junction bases: 3. The CDR3 has 15 residues. Germline V lookup: CDR1 LGHNA, CDR2 YNFKEQ. The CDR3 reads CASSQDTSGGIEQFF. CDR3 bases: TGTGCCAGCAGCCAAGATACTAGCGGGGGGATTGAGCAGTTCTTC.

The rearrangement uses TRBV27 and TRBJ2-1; 7 nucleotides line up with TRBD1. The CDR3 spans 13 residues. Germline CDR1 reads MNHEY; CDR2 reads SMNVEV (reference sequence). V lost 4 bases and J lost 9; bases outside the gene matches: 6. CDR3 amino acids: CASSWTGPFEQFF. The CDR3 DNA is TGTGCCAGCAGTTGGACAGGTCCTTTTGAGCAGTTCTTC.

V is TRBV27 and J is TRBJ1-1, with TRBD1 matching 9 bases. The CDR3 runs 15 residues. Germline lookup yields CDR1 MNHEY and CDR2 SMNVEV (reference sequence). Trimming at V came to 5 bases and at J to 5 bases, leaving 9 bases not matched to a gene. The CDR3 nucleotides are TGTGCCAGCAGTATCGCCGGGACAGGGATGACTGAAGCTTTCTTT. Encoded protein: CASSIAGTGMTEAFF.

The gene calls are TRBV6-6 and TRBJ1-6; 8 bases are a match to TRBD1. Trimming took 4 bases from V and 10 from J; bases not matched to a gene: 6. Germline CDR1 MNHNY, CDR2 SVGAGI (reference sequence). This CDR3 is 14 amino acids long. CDR3 DNA: TGTGCCAGCAGTTTCGGACAGGGCAACTCACCCCTCCACTTT. Its translation: CASSFGQGNSPLHF.

This chain uses TRBV25-1 with TRBJ2-5; no firm D call. This CDR3 region has 13 residues. Per germline, CDR1 MGHDK and CDR2 SYGVNS. Trimming cost V 5 bases and J 5 bases, with 12 bases left between them. CDR3 DNA sequence: TGTGCCAGCAGTAGGCAAGCGTCGGAGACCCAGTACTTC. Protein: CASSRQASETQYF.

This clone was found once. This chain joins TRBV6-5 and TRBJ1-1; 7 bases match TRBD1. The J segment lost 8 bases and the V segment lost 7 bases, leaving 13 bases of the junction unmatched. Per the germline V gene, CDR1 is MNHEY and CDR2 is SVGAGI. The length of the CDR3 is 14 residues. CDR3 DNA sequence: TGTGCCAGCACCATAAAAGCCGGGACAGTAGAAGCTTTCTTT. It is translated as CASTIKAGTVEAFF.

The chain is built from TRBV2 and TRBJ2-7; 8 bases align to TRBD2. V was pared by 6 bases and J by 3 bases, with 4 bases of the junction left unmatched. Germline V gene lookup returns CDR1 SNHLY and CDR2 FYNNEI. This CDR3 is 13 amino acids long. CDR3 nucleotides: TGTGCCAGCAGCGGACTAGCAGGCTACGAGCAGTACTTC. Residues: CASSGLAGYEQYF.

This clone appeared a single time. The rearrangement uses TRBV28 and TRBJ1-1; TRBD1 is a possible D gene (6 bases). Germline V lookup: CDR1 MDHEN, CDR2 SYDVKM. The CDR3 is made up of 15 amino acids. Trimming shortened V by 5 bases and J by 7 bases, and 20 bases separated the two germline ends. The CDR3 spells CASSIGRGVYGEAFF. For the CDR3, the DNA is TGTGCCAGCAGTATAGGGAGGGGGGTCTACGGTGAAGCTTTCTTT.

The CDR3 nucleotides are TGTGCCAGCAGCTTGGTACAGGGGCGACAAGACGAGCAGTACTTC. Protein product: CASSLVQGRQDEQYF. This chain uses TRBV5-6 with TRBJ2-7; 7 nucleotides match TRBD1. This CDR3 is built from 15 residues. Germline trimming cut 0 bases from V and 5 bases from J; bases unmatched to any gene: 8. Germline lookup yields CDR1 SGHDT and CDR2 YYEEEE.

The chain employs TRBV15 and TRBJ1-2, with D unresolved. The ends were cut back, 1 base at V and 3 bases at J, with 6 bases in the middle. The CDR3 has 13 residues. Germline CDR1 is LNHNV and CDR2 is YYDKDF (reference sequence). The CDR3 region is CATSRVTDYGYTF. Here the CDR3 DNA reads TGTGCCACCAGCAGAGTAACGGACTATGGCTACACCTTC. The full variable domain, rest sourced from reference TRBV15 and TRBJ1-2, is DAMVIQNPRYQVTQFGKPVTLSCSQTLNHNVMYWYQQKSSQAPKLLFHYYDKDFNNEADTPDNFQSRRPNTSFCFLDIRSPGLGDTAMYLCATSRVTDYGYTFGSGTRLTVV.

V and J are TRBV7-2 and TRBJ1-2; 8 bases line up with TRBD1. With V trimmed by 3 bases and J by 4 bases, 4 bases remained unmatched. The CDR3 length is 14 residues. CDR1 and CDR2 (germline): SGHTA, FQGNSA. The CDR3: CASSFQGASYGYTF. The CDR3 DNA reads TGTGCCAGCAGCTTTCAGGGGGCCTCCTATGGCTACACCTTC. Filled out from reference TRBV7-2 and TRBJ1-2, the complete variable domain reads GAGVSQSPSNKVTEKGKDVELRCDPISGHTALYWYRQSLGQGLEFLIYFQGNSAPDKSGLPSDRFSAERTGGSVSTLTIQRTQQEDSAVYLCASSFQGASYGYTFGSGTRLTVV.

This clone was counted a few times. The V gene is TRBV30, the J gene TRBJ1-2; D is unresolved. The germline V gene encodes CDR1 GTSNPN and CDR2 SVGIG (reference sequence). This CDR3 contains 11 residues. CDR3 in amino acids: CASNREGGYTF. CDR3 DNA: TGTGCATCGAACCGGGAAGGAGGCTACACCTTC.